The next 22 T cell receptor beta chains were all read from a single sample in a study of identifying expanded T cells in peripheral blood. Clones were read by immunoSEQ multiplex PCR, and TCRdb kept only the in-frame ones, dropping some. The sample shows more than 85,000 clones, about 88% of them seen only once. Sequencing was done on a sample of blood. The receptors were gathered from a person aged 18-70 years in good health.

The CDR3 spells CASSLGQGAEEQYF. The DNA for the CDR3 is TGCGCCAGCAGCTTGGGACAGGGGGCGGAAGAGCAGTACTTC. V usage is TRBV5-1 and J usage is TRBJ2-7; 10 bases fit TRBD1. V dropped 0 bases and J dropped 7; count of bases not matched to a gene: 4. Per germline, CDR1 SGHRS and CDR2 YFSETQ. The CDR3 length is 14 residues.

V and J are TRBV7-2 and TRBJ2-3, with 9 positions matching TRBD2. This CDR3 region has 14 residues. The germline CDR1 and CDR2 sequences are SGHTA and FQGNSA. With 5 bases clipped from V and 6 bases from J, the junction kept 6 bases outside the gene matches. In DNA form, the CDR3 reads TGTGCCAGCAGCCTAGGGACTAGCTACGATACGCAGTATTTT. It is translated as CASSLGTSYDTQYF.

In this sample, this clone turned up once. Given the absence of the conserved phenylalanine or tryptophan at the CDR3 end, a read error is likely. The genes are TRBV19 and TRBJ1-1, with 7 bases fitting TRBD1. Germline-derived CDR1 and CDR2 are LNHDA and SQIVND (reference sequence). This CDR3 comprises 14 residues. With 7 bases clipped from V and 4 bases from J, the junction kept 9 bases outside the gene matches. The DNA of the CDR3 is TGTGCCAGTAACTACAGGGGAGAGGGCACTGAAGCTTTCCTT. Protein product: CASNYRGEGTEAFL.

V gene TRBV30 combines with J gene TRBJ2-2; D not certain. CDR1 is GTSNPN and CDR2 is SVGIG in the germline V gene (reference sequence). The length of the CDR3 is 12 residues. The V end was cut by 2 bases, the J end by 4 bases, with 5 bases between. In DNA form, the CDR3 reads TGTGCCTGGAGTCAGGTCACCGGGGAGCTGTTTTTT. Residues: CAWSQVTGELFF.

This sequence joins TRBV10-3 and TRBJ1-5, with D possibly matching TRBD1 (6 bases). V was shortened by 2 bases and J by 3 bases, with 8 bases between the two germline ends. The V gene's germline CDR1 is ENHRY and CDR2 SYGVKD. The CDR3 extends over 14 amino acids. The CDR3 loop reads CAISERDINQPQHF. The CDR3 DNA reads TGTGCCATCAGTGAGAGGGACATCAATCAGCCCCAGCATTTT.

The genes are TRBV5-6 and TRBJ2-7, with no clear D. V was shortened by 5 bases and J by 7 bases, with 10 bases between the two germline ends. The CDR3 extends over 11 amino acids. The germline CDR1 and CDR2 sequences are SGHDT and YYEEEE. In DNA, the CDR3 is TGTGCCAGCAGGGATGTGGGAGAGCAGTACTTC. Protein sequence: CASRDVGEQYF.

Note on this clone: At one end, the junction sequence differs from germline, possibly due to a read error. The chain combines TRBV28 with TRBJ2-1; no definite D call. This CDR3 spans 14 amino acids. Per germline, CDR1 MDHEN and CDR2 SYDVKM. This chain's CDR3 is CATSTDGRNGEQFF. CDR3 DNA sequence: TGTGCCACCAGTACCGACGGCCGAAATGGGGAGCAGTTCTTC.

The rearrangement uses TRBV28 and TRBJ1-3; D not resolved. Germline V lookup: CDR1 MDHEN, CDR2 SYDVKM. This CDR3 region has 14 residues. Trimming cost V 5 bases and J 4 bases, with 12 bases left between them. The CDR3: CASSTLEPGNTIYF. The CDR3 nucleotides read TGTGCCAGCAGTACTCTCGAACCGGGAAACACCATATATTTT. The variable domain in full, completed from reference TRBV28 and TRBJ1-3, reads DVKVTQSSRYLVKRTGEKVFLECVQDMDHENMFWYRQDPGLGLRLIYFSYDVKMKEKGDIPEGYSVSREKKERFSLILESASTNQTSMYLCASSTLEPGNTIYFGEGSWLTVV.

J is TRBJ1-2 and V is TRBV5-6; weak D call: TRBD1 (6 bases). V dropped 3 bases and J dropped 10 bases, with 13 bases sitting between them. From germline, CDR1 is SGHDT and CDR2 YYEEEE. This CDR3 region has 12 residues. Here the CDR3 reads CASSSGTLTYTF. CDR3 nucleotides: TGTGCCAGCAGCTCAGGGACATTAACCTACACCTTC.

This chain uses TRBV27 with TRBJ2-1, with 8 bases fitting TRBD1. The CDR3 is 20 amino acids. CDR1 is MNHEY and CDR2 is SMNVEV in the germline V gene (reference sequence). V lost 4 bases, J lost 2 bases, and 19 bases stayed unmatched. CDR3 amino acids: CASSSAGQGAFTGTYNEQFF. CDR3 nucleotide sequence: TGTGCCAGCAGTTCGGCGGGCCAGGGGGCCTTCACGGGCACCTACAATGAGCAGTTCTTC.

The gene calls are TRBV28 and TRBJ1-5; D remains ambiguous. This CDR3 spans 13 amino acids. The V gene's germline CDR1 is MDHEN and CDR2 SYDVKM. V gave up 5 bases and J gave up 5 bases, with 10 bases separating them. The CDR3 reads CASSGYGDQPQHF. The CDR3 DNA is TGTGCCAGCAGTGGGTATGGGGATCAGCCCCAGCATTTT.

The chain couples TRBV6-6 to TRBJ1-2, with unresolved D. The V end lost 6 bases, the J end lost 8 bases, and 22 bases lay between the germline ends. Germline V lookup: CDR1 MNHNY, CDR2 SVGAGI (reference sequence). This CDR3 is built from 15 residues. CDR3 DNA sequence: TGTGCCAGCAGCGCAGGATCCGCCGGAATTTTAGGCTACACCTTC. Its translation is CASSAGSAGILGYTF.

This clone was seen once. This chain links TRBV7-9 with TRBJ2-7, with D possibly matching TRBD1 (5 bases). V shed 5 bases and J shed 7 bases, with 18 bases lying between them. The germline gives CDR1 SEHNR, CDR2 FQNEAQ (reference sequence). The CDR3 sequence is 14 residues long. The CDR3 region is CASSPTGPRMEQYF. In DNA, the CDR3 is TGTGCCAGCAGCCCCACAGGCCCGAGGATGGAGCAGTACTTC.

The J gene is TRBJ1-2, the V gene TRBV7-9; D is ambiguous. Germline CDR1 and CDR2: SEHNR and FQNEAQ (reference sequence). V was clipped by 2 bases and J by 2 bases, with 6 bases between them. The CDR3 is made up of 13 amino acids. The chain's CDR3 is CASSLSRNYGYTF. The CDR3 DNA reads TGTGCCAGCAGCTTAAGCCGCAACTATGGCTACACCTTC.

V gene TRBV7-9 combines with J gene TRBJ1-1; perhaps TRBD1 as D (5 bases). The germline CDR1 and CDR2 sequences are SEHNR and FQNEAQ (reference sequence). The CDR3 covers 13 residues. V was cut by 5 bases and J by 3 bases, with 10 bases left in between. The CDR3 DNA sequence: TGTGCCAGCAGCGAGGGACGGTACACTGAAGCTTTCTTT. Protein sequence: CASSEGRYTEAFF.

The V and J genes are TRBV7-2 and TRBJ2-7; D gene uncertain. The CDR3 spans 16 residues. Germline values: CDR1 SGHTA, CDR2 FQGNSA. Trimming pared 5 bases from V and 1 base from J, leaving 18 bases between. The CDR3 loop is CASSPWPSIQSYEQYF. The CDR3 DNA sequence: TGTGCCAGCAGCCCCTGGCCGTCGATACAGTCCTACGAGCAGTACTTC.

This chain joins TRBV30 and TRBJ1-5; 7 bases are shared with TRBD1. CDR3 size: 15 residues. V lost 3 bases to trimming and J lost 4 bases; unmatched junction nucleotides: 9. Germline V gene lookup returns CDR1 GTSNPN and CDR2 SVGIG (reference sequence). The CDR3 here is CAWSNPGQTNQPQHF. CDR3 in DNA: TGTGCCTGGAGCAATCCGGGACAGACTAATCAGCCCCAGCATTTT.

This rearrangement joins TRBV21-1 to TRBJ2-1. TRBV21-1 is listed as a pseudogene. The CDR3 spans 13 residues. The CDR3 loop is CASSKGRDNEQFF. CDR3 nucleotide sequence: TGTGCCAGCAGCAAAGGAAGGGACAATGAGCAGTTCTTC.

The chain employs TRBV19 and TRBJ1-1; TRBD1 might be the D (5 bases). This CDR3 comprises 16 residues. V lost 1 base to trimming and J lost 1 base, with 13 bases between them. Germline lookup yields CDR1 LNHDA and CDR2 SQIVND (reference sequence). Here the CDR3 reads CASSIGEGLRNTEAFF. In DNA, the CDR3 is TGTGCCAGTAGTATAGGTGAGGGGTTGAGGAACACTGAAGCTTTCTTT.

The chain uses TRBV2 and TRBJ1-2; TRBD1 matches at 7 bases. Per the germline V gene, CDR1 is SNHLY and CDR2 is FYNNEI. The CDR3 is made up of 12 amino acids. V lost 3 bases and J lost 7; bases outside the gene matches: 2. DNA of the CDR3: TGTGCCAGCAGTGATTACAGGGGTGGCTACACCTTC. Amino acids: CASSDYRGGYTF.

The chain links TRBV11-3 to TRBJ2-7; 7 nucleotides line up with TRBD2. The ends lost 5 bases at V and 2 bases at J; junction bases unmatched: 15. Germline loops: CDR1 SGHNT, CDR2 YENEEA. The CDR3 is made up of 17 amino acids. The CDR3 here is CASSPGTRSLAAYEQYF. The CDR3 DNA sequence: TGTGCCAGCAGCCCGGGGACCCGAAGTCTAGCGGCCTACGAGCAGTACTTC.

This rearrangement joins TRBV6-5 to TRBJ1-5; possibly TRBD1 for D (5 bases). Germline values: CDR1 MNHEY, CDR2 SVGAGI. The V and J ends lost 2 bases and 0 bases respectively, with 8 bases between them. The length of the CDR3 is 15 residues. The CDR3 here is CASSYGGASNQPQHF. CDR3 coding DNA: TGTGCCAGCAGTTACGGGGGAGCTAGCAATCAGCCCCAGCATTTT.